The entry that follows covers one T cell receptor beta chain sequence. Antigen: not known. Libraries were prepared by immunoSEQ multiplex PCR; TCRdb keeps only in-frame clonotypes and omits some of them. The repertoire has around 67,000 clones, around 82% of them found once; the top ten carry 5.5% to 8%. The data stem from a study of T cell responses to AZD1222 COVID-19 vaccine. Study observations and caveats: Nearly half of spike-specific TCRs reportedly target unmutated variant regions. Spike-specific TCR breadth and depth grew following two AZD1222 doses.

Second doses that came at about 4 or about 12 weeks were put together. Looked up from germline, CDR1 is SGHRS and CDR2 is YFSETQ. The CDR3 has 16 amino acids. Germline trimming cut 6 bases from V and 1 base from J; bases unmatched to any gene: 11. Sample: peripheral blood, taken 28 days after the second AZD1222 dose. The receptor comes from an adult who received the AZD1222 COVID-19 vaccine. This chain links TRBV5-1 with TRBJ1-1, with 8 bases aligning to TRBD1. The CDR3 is CASMPGQARPNTEAFF. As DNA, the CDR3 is TGCGCCAGCATGCCGGGACAGGCCCGACCGAACACTGAAGCTTTCTTT.